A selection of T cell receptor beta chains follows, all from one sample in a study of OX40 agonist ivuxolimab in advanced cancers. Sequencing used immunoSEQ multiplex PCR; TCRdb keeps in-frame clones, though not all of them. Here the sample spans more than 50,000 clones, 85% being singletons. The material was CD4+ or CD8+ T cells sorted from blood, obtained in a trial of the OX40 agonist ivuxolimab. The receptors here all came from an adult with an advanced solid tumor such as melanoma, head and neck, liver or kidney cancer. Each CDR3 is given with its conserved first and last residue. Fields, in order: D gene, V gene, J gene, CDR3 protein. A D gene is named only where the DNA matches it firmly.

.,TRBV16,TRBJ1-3,CASSQGPGISSGNTIYF
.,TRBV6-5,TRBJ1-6,CASKRGVNSPLHF
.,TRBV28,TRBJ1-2,CASSFNPRGGNYGYTF
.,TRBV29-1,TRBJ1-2,CSAGSNYGYTF
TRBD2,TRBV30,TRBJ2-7,CAWSRSGVSYEQYF
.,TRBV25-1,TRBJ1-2,CASNRDPRGGYTF
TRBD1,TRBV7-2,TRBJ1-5,CASSLITGGQPQHF
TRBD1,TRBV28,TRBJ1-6,CASSLTGSSSPLHF
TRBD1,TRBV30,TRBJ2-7,CAWRGALGGTGDF
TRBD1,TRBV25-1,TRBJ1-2,CASSVTGGGGYTF
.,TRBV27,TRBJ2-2,CASSLGTLNTGELFF
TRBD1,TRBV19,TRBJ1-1,CASRKQGATEAFF